This entry features one T cell receptor (beta chain) sequence. Its specificity is not known. The entry originates in a study of T cell repertoires in cytomegalovirus infection. Study-wide context: Evidence of both CMV infection and a matching HLA type came from public TCR beta signatures.

Study outcomes and limitations: CMV-specific TCR beta clonotypes restricted by HLA-C dominated the ex vivo response.

TCRdb passed the reads through MiXCR, listing each CDR3 protein once. The sample has about 300,000 distinct CDR3 sequences, about 23% seen once. The sample taken for sequencing was PBMCs. The receptor was isolated from a human donor in good health (CMV status not recorded). Some clones in this sample may be carry-over from other donors' samples.

In nucleotides, the CDR3 is TGTGCCAGCAGTTTGATCGACCGAGTACAGCAGTACTTC. Its protein is CASSLIDRVQQYF. This chain links TRBV28 with TRBJ2-7, with no clear D. The V end lost 3 bases, the J end lost 8 bases, and 14 bases lay between the germline ends. This CDR3 region has 13 residues. Per the germline V gene, CDR1 is MDHEN and CDR2 is SYDVKM. Full variable domain (rest looked up from reference TRBV28 and TRBJ2-7): DVKVTQSSRYLVKRTGEKVFLECVQDMDHENMFWYRQDPGLGLRLIYFSYDVKMKEKGDIPEGYSVSREKKERFSLILESASTNQTSMYLCASSLIDRVQQYFGPGTRLTVT.